This T cell receptor (beta chain) was sequenced for a study of T cells in women clearing cervical HPV infection. About the study: Controls were women whose single incident HPV16 infection cleared within 12 months without precancer or cancer. Study results and caveats: CIN3+ cases had significantly higher TCR richness than controls; evenness did not differ.

A remark on this clone: Its specificity is unknown. Read data end 3 residues before the CDR3 end; the end is taken from the germline J gene.

This table comes from immunoSEQ multiplex PCR, and its TCRdb copy is limited to in-frame clones, with some not included. The sample's table shows 20,000 to 25,000 clones. Trimming cost V 8 bases and J 0 bases, with 12 bases left between them. Germline CDR1 reads KGHSH; CDR2 reads LQKENI. This CDR3 is built from 14 residues. This clonotype originated in a woman between 18 and 75 years old with a cervical HPV16 infection that either progressed to CIN3+ or cleared (not recorded which). Material: blood buffy coat. The rearrangement links TRBV18 to TRBJ2-3; D is undetermined. The CDR3: CASLTTVSTDTQYF. The DNA read from the CDR3 is TGTGCCAGCCTCACCACAGTCAGCACAGATACG.